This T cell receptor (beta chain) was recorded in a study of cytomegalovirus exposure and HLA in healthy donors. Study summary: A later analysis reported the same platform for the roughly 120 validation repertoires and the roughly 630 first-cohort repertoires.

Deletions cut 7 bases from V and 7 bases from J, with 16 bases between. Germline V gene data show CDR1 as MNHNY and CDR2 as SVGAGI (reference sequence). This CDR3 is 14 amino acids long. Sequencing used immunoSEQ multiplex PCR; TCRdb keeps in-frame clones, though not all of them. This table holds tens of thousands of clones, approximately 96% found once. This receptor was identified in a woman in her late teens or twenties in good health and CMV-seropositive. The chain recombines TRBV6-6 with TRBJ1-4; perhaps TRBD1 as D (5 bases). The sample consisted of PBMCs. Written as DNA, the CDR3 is TGTGCCAGCACTCACGGGGGGATTGGTGAAAAACTGTTTTTT. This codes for CASTHGGIGEKLFF.